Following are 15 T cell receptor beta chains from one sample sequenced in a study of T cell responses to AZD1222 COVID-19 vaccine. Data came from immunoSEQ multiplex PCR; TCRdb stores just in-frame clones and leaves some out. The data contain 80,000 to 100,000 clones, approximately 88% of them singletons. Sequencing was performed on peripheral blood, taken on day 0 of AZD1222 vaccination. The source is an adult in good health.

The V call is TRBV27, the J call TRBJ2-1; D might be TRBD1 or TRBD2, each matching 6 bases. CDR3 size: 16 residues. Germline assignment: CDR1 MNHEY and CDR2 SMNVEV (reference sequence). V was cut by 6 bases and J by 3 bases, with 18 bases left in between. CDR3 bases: TGTGCCAGCAGCCAATACCGGGGGCTTCTCTACAATGAGCAGTTCTTC. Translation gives CASSQYRGLLYNEQFF.

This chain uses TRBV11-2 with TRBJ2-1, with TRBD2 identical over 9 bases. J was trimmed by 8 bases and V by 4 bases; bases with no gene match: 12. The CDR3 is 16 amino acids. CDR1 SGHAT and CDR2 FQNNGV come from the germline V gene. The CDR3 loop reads CASSSIAGVIRYEQFF. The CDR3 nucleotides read TGTGCCAGCAGCTCCATAGCGGGAGTAATTCGGTATGAGCAGTTCTTC.

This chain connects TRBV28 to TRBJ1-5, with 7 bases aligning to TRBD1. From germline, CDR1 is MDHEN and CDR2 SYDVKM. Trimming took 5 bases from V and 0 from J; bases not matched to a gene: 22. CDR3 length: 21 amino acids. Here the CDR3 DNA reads TGTGCCAGCAGTCCCCAGTCGGAGGGGGCCGGTAGGTATAGTAGCAATCAGCCCCAGCATTTT. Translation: CASSPQSEGAGRYSSNQPQHF.

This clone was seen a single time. CDR3 residues: CASRNRVGGNTEAFF. For the CDR3, the DNA is TGTGCCAGCAGAAACAGGGTCGGTGGAAACACTGAAGCTTTCTTT. The chain carries TRBV27 and TRBJ1-1; weak D call: TRBD1 (6 bases). Deletions cut 6 bases from V and 2 bases from J, with 16 bases between. The CDR3 has 15 residues. CDR1 MNHEY and CDR2 SMNVEV come from the germline V gene (reference sequence).

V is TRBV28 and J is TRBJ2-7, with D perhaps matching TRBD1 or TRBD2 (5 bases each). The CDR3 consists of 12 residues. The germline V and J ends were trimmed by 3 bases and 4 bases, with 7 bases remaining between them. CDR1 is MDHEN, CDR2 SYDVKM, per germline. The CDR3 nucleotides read TGTGCCAGCAGTTTTTGGGGGTACGAGCAGTACTTC. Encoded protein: CASSFWGYEQYF.

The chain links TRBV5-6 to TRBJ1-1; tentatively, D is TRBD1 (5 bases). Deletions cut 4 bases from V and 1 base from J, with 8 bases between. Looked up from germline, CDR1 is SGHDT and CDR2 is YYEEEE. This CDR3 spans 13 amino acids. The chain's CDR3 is CASSRRGNTEAFF. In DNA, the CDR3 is TGTGCCAGCAGCCGAAGGGGGAACACTGAAGCTTTCTTT. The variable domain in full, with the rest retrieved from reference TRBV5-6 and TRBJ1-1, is DAGVTQSPTHLIKTRGQQVTLRCSPKSGHDTVSWYQQALGQGPQFIFQYYEEEERQRGNFPDRFSGHQFPNYSSELNVNALLLGDSALYLCASSRRGNTEAFFGQGTRLTVV.

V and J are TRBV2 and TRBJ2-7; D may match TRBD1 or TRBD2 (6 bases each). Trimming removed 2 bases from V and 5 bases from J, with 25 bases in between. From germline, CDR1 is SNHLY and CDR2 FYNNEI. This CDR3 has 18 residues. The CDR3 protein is CASSEPPGAAQVGNEQYF. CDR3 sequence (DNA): TGTGCCAGCAGTGAACCGCCGGGGGCCGCCCAGGTGGGGAACGAGCAGTACTTC.

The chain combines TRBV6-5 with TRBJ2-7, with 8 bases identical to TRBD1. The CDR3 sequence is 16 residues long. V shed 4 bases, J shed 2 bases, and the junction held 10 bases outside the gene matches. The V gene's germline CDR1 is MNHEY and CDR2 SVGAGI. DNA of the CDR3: TGTGCCAGCAGTTTAAAGGCAGGGGGCGAAACCTACGAGCAGTACTTC. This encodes CASSLKAGGETYEQYF.

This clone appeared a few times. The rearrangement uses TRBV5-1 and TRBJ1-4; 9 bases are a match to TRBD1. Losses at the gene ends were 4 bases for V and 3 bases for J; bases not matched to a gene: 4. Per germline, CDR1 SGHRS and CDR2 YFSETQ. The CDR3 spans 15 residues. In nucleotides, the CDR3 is TGCGCCAGCAGCCGGGACAGGGCTCCTAATGAAAAACTGTTTTTT. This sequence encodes CASSRDRAPNEKLFF.

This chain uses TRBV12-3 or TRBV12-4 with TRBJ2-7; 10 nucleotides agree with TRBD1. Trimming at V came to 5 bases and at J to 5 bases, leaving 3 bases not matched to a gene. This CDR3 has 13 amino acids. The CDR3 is CASSRTGGHEQYF. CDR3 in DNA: TGTGCCAGCAGTCGGACAGGGGGACACGAGCAGTACTTC.

CDR3 nucleotides: TGTGCCAGCAGCCCACAGGGGTGGGGCAATCAGCCCCAGCATTTT. This sequence encodes CASSPQGWGNQPQHF. J is TRBJ1-5 and V is TRBV5-4, with 7 bases that match TRBD1. The germline CDR1 and CDR2 sequences are SGHNT and YYREEE (reference sequence). With 4 bases clipped from V and 2 bases from J, the junction kept 6 bases outside the gene matches. CDR3 length: 15 residues.

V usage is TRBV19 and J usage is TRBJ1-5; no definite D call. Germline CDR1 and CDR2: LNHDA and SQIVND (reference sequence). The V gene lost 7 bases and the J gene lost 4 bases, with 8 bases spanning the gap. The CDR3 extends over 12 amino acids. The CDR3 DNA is TGTGCCAGTACTCTTGGAAATCAGCCCCAGCATTTT. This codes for CASTLGNQPQHF.

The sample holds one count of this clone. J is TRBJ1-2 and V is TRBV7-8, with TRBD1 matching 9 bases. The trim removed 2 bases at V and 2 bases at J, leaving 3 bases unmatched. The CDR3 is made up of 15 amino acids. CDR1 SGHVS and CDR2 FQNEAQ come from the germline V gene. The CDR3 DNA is TGTGCCAGCAGCTTACAGGGACAGGGAAACTATGGCTACACCTTC. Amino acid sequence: CASSLQGQGNYGYTF.

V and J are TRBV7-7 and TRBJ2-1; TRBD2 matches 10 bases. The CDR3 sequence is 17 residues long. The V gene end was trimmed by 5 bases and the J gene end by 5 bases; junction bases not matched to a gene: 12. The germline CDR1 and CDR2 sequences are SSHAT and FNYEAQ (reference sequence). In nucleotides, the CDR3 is TGTGCCAGCAGCCCATGGACTAGCGGTAGTATCCACAATGAGCAGTTCTTC. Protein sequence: CASSPWTSGSIHNEQFF. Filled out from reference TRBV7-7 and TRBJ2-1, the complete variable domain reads GAGVSQSPRYKVTKRGQDVTLRCDPISSHATLYWYQQALGQGPEFLTYFNYEAQPDKSGLPSDRFSAERPEGSISTLTIQRTEQRDSAMYRCASSPWTSGSIHNEQFFGPGTRLTVL.

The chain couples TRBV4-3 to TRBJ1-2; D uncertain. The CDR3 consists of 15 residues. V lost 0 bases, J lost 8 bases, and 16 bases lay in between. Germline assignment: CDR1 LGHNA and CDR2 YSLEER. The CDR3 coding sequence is TGCGCCAGCAGCCAAGATTTACGGAACTATGTCGGCTACACCTTC. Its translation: CASSQDLRNYVGYTF.